This T cell receptor (beta chain) was identified in a study of beta chain features in type 1 diabetes (dated by TCRdb to 2017 to 2018). For the study in its entirety: Patients and healthy donors did not differ in mean age, gender distribution, total cell number or subset yield. A total of roughly 98,000,000 sorted cells were examined across all samples, and a strong correlation was observed between cell number per subset and RNA yield. The study compared TCRB repertoires of sorted circulating CD4+ T cell subsets between recently diagnosed type 1 diabetes patients and matched healthy donors. Regulatory and stem cell-like memory subsets were isolated from only 8 patients and 8 healthy donors, whereas naive and central memory subsets came from all 28 donors.

This clone occurred a few times. Its antigen is unknown. No per-base quality is available; no much larger clone lies one base away. All of the isolated RNA was reverse transcribed with the High Capacity cDNA Reverse Transcription Kit, so expressed TCRB transcripts were sequenced. Naive, central memory and regulatory T cell samples underwent deep immunoSEQ sequencing, averaging around 4 million total reads per sample. After sorted cells were lysed in RLT buffer, RNA was extracted with DNase-treated RNeasy Micro or Mini kits, with the choice depending on cell number. To prevent cross-contamination, each cell subset was processed individually, whereas patient and healthy donor samples were processed jointly. The immunoSEQ multiplex PCR was used to amplify TCRB sequences from cDNA, yielding 87-bp fragments that span the CDR3 region. Amplicons were sequenced on the Illumina HiSeq platform. As for the original processing: PCR bias was corrected computationally using synthetic template baselines, and reads within Hamming distance 2 were collapsed, with unmergeable singletons discarded. Reads were aligned to IMGT to assign V, D and J genes, CDR3 length, and insertions or deletions at six rearrangement sites. Clonotype counts were normalized to sorted cell number within each subset before computing true diversity and Gini coefficients with the tcR R package. Repertoire sharing was quantified using the overlap coefficient calculated on TCRB nucleotide sequences. Sourced from immuneACCESS, this table was stored by TCRdb with only in-frame sequences that have V and J called. A share of the clones is absent; for the studies checked, an unresolved V gene accounts for under half, and the remainder has no known explanation. That table is the source of V, J and clone size, and D and trimming were worked out from the DNA. A total of 150,000 to 200,000 clones appear in this sample, about 12% of them only once. The ten largest clones represent roughly 0.6% of the sample.

General study outcomes and caveats: PCR may preferentially amplify shorter templates, but because patient and control samples were amplified and corrected together, any resulting skew would affect both groups equally. Because the HLA sub-analyses included only small numbers of individuals, any influence of HLA type on TCRB rearrangement was left unresolved. Fewer insertions and more nucleotide deletions at VDJ recombination sites were observed in patients with type 1 diabetes, implying thymic rearrangement abnormalities. Naive, central memory and regulatory TCRB repertoires appeared to be more similar among patients than among healthy donors. Because cDNA was sequenced instead of genomic DNA, activated cells with high expression could be over-represented, although the groups did not differ in activation or CD3 levels. In all four CD4+ subsets, TCRB CDR3 length was moderately but significantly shorter in type 1 diabetes patients.

Its CDR3 holds 14 amino acids, cysteine through phenylalanine. This entry keeps only the CDR3 DNA: 42 bases, framed from base 1. Trimming removed 3 bases from V and 3 bases from J; the gene matches leave 4 bases unexplained. The CDR1 and CDR2 encoded by the germline V gene are KGHSH and LQKENI. From each donor, a single peripheral blood sample of 100 to 150 mL on average was drawn into heparinised tubes. A BD FACSAria II was used to sort naive, central memory, regulatory and stem cell-like memory CD4+ T cells with a panel that included CD45RO, CCR7, CD25, CD127, CD95 and CD27. A purity above 98% was achieved for all sorted populations. PBMCs were separated immediately by Lymphoprep density gradient centrifugation and were stained directly, without being cultured. So that batch effects would be minimized, each experiment stained and sorted samples in pairs, pairing one healthy donor with one patient.

Material: central memory CD4+ T cells from blood. The chain is assembled from TRBV18 and TRBJ2-7; 8 central bases correspond to TRBD2. This clonotype originated in a woman aged 18-29 years in good health. The nucleotide sequence reads TGTGCCAGCTCACCCACTAGCGGAAACTACGAGCAGTACTTC. This encodes CASSPTSGNYEQYF.